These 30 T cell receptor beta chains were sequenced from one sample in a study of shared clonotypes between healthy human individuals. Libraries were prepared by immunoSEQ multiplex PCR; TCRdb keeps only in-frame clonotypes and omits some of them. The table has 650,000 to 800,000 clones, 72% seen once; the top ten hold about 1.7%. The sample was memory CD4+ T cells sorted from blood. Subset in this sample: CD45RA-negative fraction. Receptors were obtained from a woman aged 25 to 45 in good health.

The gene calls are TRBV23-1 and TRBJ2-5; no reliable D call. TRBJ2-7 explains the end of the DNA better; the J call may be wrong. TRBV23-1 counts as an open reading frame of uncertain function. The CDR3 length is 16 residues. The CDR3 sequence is CASSQSRQNDSYEQYF. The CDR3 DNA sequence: TGCGCCAGCAGTCAATCGAGGCAGAATGACTCCTACGAGCAGTACTTC.

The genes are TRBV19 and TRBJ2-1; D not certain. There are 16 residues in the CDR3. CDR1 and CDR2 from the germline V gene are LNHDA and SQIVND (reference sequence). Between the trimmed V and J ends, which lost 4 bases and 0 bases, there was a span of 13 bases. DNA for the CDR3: TGTGCCAGTAGTACGCATAAATCTAGCTCCTACAATGAGCAGTTCTTC. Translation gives CASSTHKSSSYNEQFF.

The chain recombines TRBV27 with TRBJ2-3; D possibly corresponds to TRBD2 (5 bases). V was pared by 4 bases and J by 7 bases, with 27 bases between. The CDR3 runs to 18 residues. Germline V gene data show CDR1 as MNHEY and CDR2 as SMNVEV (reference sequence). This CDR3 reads CASSSAKFLSATTNTQYF. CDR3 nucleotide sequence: TGTGCCAGCAGTTCAGCTAAGTTTCTTAGCGCGACGACTAATACGCAGTATTTT.

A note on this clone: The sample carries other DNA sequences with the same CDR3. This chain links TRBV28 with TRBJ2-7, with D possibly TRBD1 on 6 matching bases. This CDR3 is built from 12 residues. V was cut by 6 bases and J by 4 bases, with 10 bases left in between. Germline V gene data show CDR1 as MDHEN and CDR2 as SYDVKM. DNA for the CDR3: TGTGCCAGCAGGTCGCAGGGGTACGAGCAGTACTTC. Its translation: CASRSQGYEQYF. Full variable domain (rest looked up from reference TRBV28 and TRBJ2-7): DVKVTQSSRYLVKRTGEKVFLECVQDMDHENMFWYRQDPGLGLRLIYFSYDVKMKEKGDIPEGYSVSREKKERFSLILESASTNQTSMYLCASRSQGYEQYFGPGTRLTVT.

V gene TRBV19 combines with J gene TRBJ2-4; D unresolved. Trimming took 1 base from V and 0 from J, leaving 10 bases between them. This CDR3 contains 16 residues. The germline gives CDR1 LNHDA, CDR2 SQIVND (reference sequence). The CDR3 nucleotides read TGTGCCAGTAGTATAGGAGGCCGTGTAGCCAAAAACATTCAGTACTTC. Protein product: CASSIGGRVAKNIQYF.

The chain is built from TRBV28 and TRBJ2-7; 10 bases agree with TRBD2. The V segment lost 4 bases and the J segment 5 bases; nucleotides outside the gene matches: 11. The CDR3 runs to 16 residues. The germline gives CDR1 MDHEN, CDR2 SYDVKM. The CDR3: CASSSPPGLALNEQYF. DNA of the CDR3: TGTGCCAGCAGTTCCCCCCCGGGACTAGCGTTAAACGAGCAGTACTTC.

The CDR3 reads CASSIRPLESYEQYF. The CDR3 DNA sequence: TGTGCCAGTAGTATCAGGCCGCTTGAGTCCTACGAGCAGTACTTC. The J gene is TRBJ2-7, the V gene TRBV19; D ambiguous. Trimming took off 3 bases at V and 1 base at J, with 13 bases between the two ends. This CDR3 spans 15 amino acids. Germline lookup yields CDR1 LNHDA and CDR2 SQIVND (reference sequence).

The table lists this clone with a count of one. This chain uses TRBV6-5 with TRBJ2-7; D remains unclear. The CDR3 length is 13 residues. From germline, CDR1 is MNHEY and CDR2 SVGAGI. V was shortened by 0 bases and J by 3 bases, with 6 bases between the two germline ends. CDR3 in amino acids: CASSYSSLYEQYF. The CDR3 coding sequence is TGTGCCAGCAGTTACTCGTCTCTCTACGAGCAGTACTTC.

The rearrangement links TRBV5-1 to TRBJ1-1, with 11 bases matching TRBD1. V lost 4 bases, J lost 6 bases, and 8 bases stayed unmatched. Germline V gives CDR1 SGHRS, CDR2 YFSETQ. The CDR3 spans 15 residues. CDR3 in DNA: TGCGCCAGCAGCCCTCAGGGACAGGGGGTCCCTGAAGCTTTCTTT. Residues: CASSPQGQGVPEAFF.

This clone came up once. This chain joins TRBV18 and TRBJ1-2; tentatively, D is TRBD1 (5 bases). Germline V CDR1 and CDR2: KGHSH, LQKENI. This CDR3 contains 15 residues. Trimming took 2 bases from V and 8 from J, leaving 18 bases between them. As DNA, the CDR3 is TGTGCCAGCTCACCAGTCGCGCAGGGAAGCGAGGGCTACACCTTC. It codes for CASSPVAQGSEGYTF.

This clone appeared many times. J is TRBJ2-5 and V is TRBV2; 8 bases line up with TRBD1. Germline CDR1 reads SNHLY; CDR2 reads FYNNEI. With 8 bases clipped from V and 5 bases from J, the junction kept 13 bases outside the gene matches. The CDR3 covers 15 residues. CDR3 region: CASGRQGNSGETQYF. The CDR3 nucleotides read TGTGCCAGCGGTCGACAGGGGAACTCGGGGGAGACCCAGTACTTC. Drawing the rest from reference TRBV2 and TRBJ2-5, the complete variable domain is EPEVTQTPSHQVTQMGQEVILRCVPISNHLYFYWYRQILGQKVEFLVSFYNNEISEKSEIFDDQFSVERPDGSNFTLKIRSTKLEDSAMYFCASGRQGNSGETQYFGPGTRLLVL.

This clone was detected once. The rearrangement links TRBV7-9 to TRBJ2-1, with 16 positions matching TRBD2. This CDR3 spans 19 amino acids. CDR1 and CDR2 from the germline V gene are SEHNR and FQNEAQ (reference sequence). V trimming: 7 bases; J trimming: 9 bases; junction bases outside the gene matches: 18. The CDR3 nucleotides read TGTGCCAGCAATTCCCCAGGGACTAGCGGGAGGGCCTCATCGGCTGAGCAGTTCTTC. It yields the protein CASNSPGTSGRASSAEQFF.

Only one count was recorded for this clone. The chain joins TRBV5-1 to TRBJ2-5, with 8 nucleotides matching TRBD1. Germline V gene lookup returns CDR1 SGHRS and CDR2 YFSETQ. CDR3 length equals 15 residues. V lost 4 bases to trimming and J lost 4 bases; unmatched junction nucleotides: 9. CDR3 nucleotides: TGCGCCAGCAGCCATGGCAGGGGGCGGCTAGAGACCCAGTACTTC. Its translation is CASSHGRGRLETQYF.

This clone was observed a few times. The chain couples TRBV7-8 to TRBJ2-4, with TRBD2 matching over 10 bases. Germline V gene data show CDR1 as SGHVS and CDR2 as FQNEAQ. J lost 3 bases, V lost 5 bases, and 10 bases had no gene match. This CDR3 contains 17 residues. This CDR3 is CASSRDTGLANKNIQYF. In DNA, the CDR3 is TGTGCCAGCAGCCGAGACACGGGACTAGCGAACAAAAACATTCAGTACTTC.

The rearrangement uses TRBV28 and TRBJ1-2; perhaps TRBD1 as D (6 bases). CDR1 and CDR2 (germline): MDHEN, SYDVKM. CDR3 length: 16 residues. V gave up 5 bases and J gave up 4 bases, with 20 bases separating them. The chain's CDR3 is CASSPPGTMKAYGYTF. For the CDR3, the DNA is TGTGCCAGCAGTCCTCCCGGGACAATGAAGGCCTATGGCTACACCTTC.

The CDR3 loop reads CASSDGGGRSYEQYF. DNA for the CDR3: TGCGCCAGCAGTGATGGGGGAGGACGATCCTACGAGCAGTACTTC. The chain joins TRBV10-2 to TRBJ2-7, with D tentatively TRBD2 (6 bases). The CDR3 extends over 15 amino acids. Germline V CDR1 and CDR2: WSHSY, SAAADI. The V and J ends lost 3 bases and 1 base respectively, with 13 bases between them.

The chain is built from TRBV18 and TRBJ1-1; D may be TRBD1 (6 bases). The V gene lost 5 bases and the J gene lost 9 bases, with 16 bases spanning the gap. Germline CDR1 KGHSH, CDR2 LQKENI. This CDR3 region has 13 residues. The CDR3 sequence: CASSNARTEKAFF. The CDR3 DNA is TGTGCCAGCTCAAACGCCCGGACAGAAAAAGCTTTCTTT.

The CDR3 DNA reads as TGTGCCAGCAGCTTAGGTTCTCAGGGGCACTATGGCTACACCTTC. Protein product: CASSLGSQGHYGYTF. The chain joins TRBV7-2 to TRBJ1-2; tentative D call: TRBD1 (6 bases). Germline V gene data show CDR1 as SGHTA and CDR2 as FQGNSA. The CDR3 is 15 amino acids. V gave up 1 base and J gave up 3 bases, with 12 bases separating them.

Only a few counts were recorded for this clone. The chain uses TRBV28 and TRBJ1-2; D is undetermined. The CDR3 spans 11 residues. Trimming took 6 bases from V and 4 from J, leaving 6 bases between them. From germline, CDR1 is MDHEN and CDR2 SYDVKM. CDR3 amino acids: CASREIYGYTF. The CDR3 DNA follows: TGTGCCAGCAGAGAGATCTATGGCTACACCTTC.

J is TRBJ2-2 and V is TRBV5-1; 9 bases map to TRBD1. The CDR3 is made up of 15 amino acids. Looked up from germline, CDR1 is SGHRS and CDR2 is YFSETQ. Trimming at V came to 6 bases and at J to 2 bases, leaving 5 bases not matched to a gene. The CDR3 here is CASIEGQGNTGELFF. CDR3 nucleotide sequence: TGCGCCAGCATCGAGGGACAGGGTAACACCGGGGAGCTGTTTTTT.

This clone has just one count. The CDR3: CASERRGRPGELFF. DNA for the CDR3: TGTGCCAGCGAGCGAAGGGGTCGGCCCGGGGAGCTGTTTTTT. This chain connects TRBV27 to TRBJ2-2; perhaps TRBD1 as D (5 bases). This CDR3 spans 14 amino acids. Looked up from germline, CDR1 is MNHEY and CDR2 is SMNVEV (reference sequence). Trimming stripped 8 bases from V and 6 bases from J, with 16 bases between.

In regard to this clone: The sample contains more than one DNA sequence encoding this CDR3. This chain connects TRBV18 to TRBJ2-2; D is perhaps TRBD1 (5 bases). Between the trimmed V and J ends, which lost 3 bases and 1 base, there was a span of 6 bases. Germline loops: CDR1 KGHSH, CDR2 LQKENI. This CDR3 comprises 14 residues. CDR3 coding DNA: TGTGCCAGCTCACCTCAGGGGAACACCGGGGAGCTGTTTTTT. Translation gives CASSPQGNTGELFF.

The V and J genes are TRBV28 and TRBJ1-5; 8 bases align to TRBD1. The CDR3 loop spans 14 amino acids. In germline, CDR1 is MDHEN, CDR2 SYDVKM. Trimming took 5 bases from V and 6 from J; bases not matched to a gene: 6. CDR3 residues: CASSQGAGGQPQHF. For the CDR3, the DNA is TGTGCCAGCAGTCAGGGGGCAGGTGGTCAGCCCCAGCATTTT.

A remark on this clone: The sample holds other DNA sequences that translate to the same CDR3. Here the CDR3 reads CASSEALYQPQHF. The CDR3 region has the DNA TGTGCCAGCAGTGAAGCCCTTTATCAGCCCCAGCATTTT. V usage is TRBV6-1 and J usage is TRBJ1-5, with D hard to call. Between the trimmed V and J ends, which lost 0 bases and 5 bases, there was a span of 5 bases. CDR1 and CDR2 (germline): MNHNS, SASEGT. The CDR3 is made up of 13 amino acids.

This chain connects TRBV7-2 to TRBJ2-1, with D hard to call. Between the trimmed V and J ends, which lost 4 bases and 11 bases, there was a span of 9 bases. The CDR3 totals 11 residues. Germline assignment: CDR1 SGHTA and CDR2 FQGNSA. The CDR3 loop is CASSSGPKQFF. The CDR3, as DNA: TGTGCCAGCAGCTCAGGACCTAAGCAGTTCTTC.

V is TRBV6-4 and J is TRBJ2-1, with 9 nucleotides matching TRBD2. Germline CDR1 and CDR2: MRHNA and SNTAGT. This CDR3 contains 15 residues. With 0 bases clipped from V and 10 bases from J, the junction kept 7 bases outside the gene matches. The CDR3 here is CASSDSGLAGIEQFF. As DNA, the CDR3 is TGTGCCAGCAGTGACTCGGGTCTAGCGGGAATAGAGCAGTTCTTC.

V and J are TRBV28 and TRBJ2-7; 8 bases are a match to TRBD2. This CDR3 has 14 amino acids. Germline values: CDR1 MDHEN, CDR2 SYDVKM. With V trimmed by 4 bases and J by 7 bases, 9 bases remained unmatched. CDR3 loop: CASSSPSGSGEQYF. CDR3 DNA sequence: TGTGCCAGCAGTTCCCCTAGCGGGTCTGGGGAGCAGTACTTC.

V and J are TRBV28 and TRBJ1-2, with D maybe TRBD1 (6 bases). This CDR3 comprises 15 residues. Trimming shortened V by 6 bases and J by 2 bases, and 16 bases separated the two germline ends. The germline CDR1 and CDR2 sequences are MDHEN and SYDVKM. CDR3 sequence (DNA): TGTGCCAGCAGCTGGCCCGGACAGCCGAACTATGGCTACACCTTC. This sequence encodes CASSWPGQPNYGYTF.

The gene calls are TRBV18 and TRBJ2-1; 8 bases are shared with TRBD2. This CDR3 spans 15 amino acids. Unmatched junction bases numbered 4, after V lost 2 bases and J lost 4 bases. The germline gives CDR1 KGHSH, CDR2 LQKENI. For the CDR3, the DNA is TGTGCCAGCTCACCAGTACTAGCGGAGTACAATGAGCAGTTCTTC. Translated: CASSPVLAEYNEQFF.

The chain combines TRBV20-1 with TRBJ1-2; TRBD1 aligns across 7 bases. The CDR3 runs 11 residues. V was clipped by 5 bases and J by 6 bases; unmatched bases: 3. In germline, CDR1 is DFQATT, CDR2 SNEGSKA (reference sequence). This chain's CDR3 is CSADRVDGYTF. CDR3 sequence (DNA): TGCAGTGCTGACAGGGTCGATGGCTACACCTTC.